The entry below describes one T cell receptor beta chain. These data belong to a study of blood T cell repertoires in COVID-19. This table comes from immunoSEQ multiplex PCR, and its TCRdb copy is limited to in-frame clones, with some not included. This sample has about 17,000 clones, with about 90% found just once. The CDR3 has 15 residues. The germline V gene has CDR1 SGHVS and CDR2 FQNEAQ. V was trimmed by 3 bases and J by 4 bases, leaving 15 bases between them. The sample taken for sequencing was peripheral blood. The sequence was obtained from a human donor in a cohort sampled during active COVID-19. The rearrangement uses TRBV7-8 and TRBJ1-1; D might be TRBD1 (6 bases). The CDR3 loop reads CASSLAVGAVTEAFF. The CDR3 DNA is TGTGCCAGCAGCTTGGCAGTGGGGGCAGTCACTGAAGCTTTCTTT.